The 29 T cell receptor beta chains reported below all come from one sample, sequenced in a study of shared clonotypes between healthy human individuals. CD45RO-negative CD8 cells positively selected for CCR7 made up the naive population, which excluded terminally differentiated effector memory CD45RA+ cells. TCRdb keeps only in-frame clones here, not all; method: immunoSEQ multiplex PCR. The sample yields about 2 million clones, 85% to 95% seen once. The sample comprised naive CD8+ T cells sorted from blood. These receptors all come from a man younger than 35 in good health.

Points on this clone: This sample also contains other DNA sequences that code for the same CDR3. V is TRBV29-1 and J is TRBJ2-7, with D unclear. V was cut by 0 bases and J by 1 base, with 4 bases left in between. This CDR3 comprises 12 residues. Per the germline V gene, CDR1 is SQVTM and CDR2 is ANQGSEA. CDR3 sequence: CSVEDRSYEQYF. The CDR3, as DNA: TGCAGCGTTGAAGACAGATCCTACGAGCAGTACTTC.

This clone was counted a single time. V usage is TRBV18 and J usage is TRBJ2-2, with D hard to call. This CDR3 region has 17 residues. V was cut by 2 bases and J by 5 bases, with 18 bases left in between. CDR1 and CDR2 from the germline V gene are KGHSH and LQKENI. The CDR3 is CASSPISRPRITGELFF. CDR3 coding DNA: TGTGCCAGCTCACCAATCTCCAGGCCTAGGATTACCGGGGAGCTGTTTTTT.

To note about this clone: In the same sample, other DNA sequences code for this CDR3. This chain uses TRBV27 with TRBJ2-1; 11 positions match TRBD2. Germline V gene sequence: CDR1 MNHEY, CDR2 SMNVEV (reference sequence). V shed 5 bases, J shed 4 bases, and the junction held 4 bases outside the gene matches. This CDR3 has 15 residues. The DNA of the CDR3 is TGTGCCAGCAGTCCCCGACTAGCGGGGTACAATGAGCAGTTCTTC. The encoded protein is CASSPRLAGYNEQFF.

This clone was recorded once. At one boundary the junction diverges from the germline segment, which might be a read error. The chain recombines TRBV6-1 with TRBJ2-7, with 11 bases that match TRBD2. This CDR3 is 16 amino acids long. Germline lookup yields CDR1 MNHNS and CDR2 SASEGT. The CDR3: CAISEWLTSGAHEQYF. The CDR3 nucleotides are TGTGCCATCAGTGAATGGCTGACTAGCGGGGCCCACGAGCAGTACTTC.

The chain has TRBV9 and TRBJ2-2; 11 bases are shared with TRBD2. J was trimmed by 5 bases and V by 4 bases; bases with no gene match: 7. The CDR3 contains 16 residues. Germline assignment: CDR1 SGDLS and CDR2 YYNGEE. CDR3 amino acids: CASSPSSGGATGELFF. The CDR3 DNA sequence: TGTGCCAGCAGCCCGAGTAGCGGGGGGGCAACCGGGGAGCTGTTTTTT.

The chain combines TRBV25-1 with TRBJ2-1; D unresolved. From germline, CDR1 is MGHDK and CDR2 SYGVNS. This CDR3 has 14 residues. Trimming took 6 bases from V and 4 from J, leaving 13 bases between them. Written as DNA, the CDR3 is TGTGCCAGCAGCTCAGCTACCACTTACAATGAGCAGTTCTTC. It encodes CASSSATTYNEQFF.

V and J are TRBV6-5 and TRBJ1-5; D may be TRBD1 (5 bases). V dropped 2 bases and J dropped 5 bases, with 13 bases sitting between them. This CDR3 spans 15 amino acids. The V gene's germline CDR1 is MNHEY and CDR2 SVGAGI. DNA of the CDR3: TGTGCCAGCAGTTACGGGCAGGGCGTGGATCAGCCCCAGCATTTT. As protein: CASSYGQGVDQPQHF.

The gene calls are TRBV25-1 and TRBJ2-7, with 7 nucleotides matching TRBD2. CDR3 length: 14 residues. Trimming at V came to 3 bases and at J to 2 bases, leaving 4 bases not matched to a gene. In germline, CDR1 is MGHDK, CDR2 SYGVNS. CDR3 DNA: TGTGCCAGCAGTGATGCGGGAGCGACCTACGAGCAGTACTTC. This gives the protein CASSDAGATYEQYF.

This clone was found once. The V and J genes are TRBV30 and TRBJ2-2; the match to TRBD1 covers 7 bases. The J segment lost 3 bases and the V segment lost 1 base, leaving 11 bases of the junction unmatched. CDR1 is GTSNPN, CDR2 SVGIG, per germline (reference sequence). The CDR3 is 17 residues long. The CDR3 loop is CAWSERGGAFDTGELFF. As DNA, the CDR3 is TGTGCCTGGAGTGAGAGAGGGGGCGCTTTTGACACCGGGGAGCTGTTTTTT. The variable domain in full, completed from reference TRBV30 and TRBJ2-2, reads SQTIHQWPATLVQPVGSPLSLECTVEGTSNPNLYWYRQAAGRGLQLLFYSVGIGQISSEVPQNLSASRPQDRQFILSSKKLLLSDSGFYLCAWSERGGAFDTGELFFGEGSRLTVL.

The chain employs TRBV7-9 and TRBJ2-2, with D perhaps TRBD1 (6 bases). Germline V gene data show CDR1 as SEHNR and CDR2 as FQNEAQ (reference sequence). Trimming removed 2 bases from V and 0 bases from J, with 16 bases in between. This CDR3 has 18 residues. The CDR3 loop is CASSLRAQDRPNTGELFF. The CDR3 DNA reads TGTGCCAGCAGCTTAAGAGCCCAGGACAGACCGAACACCGGGGAGCTGTTTTTT.

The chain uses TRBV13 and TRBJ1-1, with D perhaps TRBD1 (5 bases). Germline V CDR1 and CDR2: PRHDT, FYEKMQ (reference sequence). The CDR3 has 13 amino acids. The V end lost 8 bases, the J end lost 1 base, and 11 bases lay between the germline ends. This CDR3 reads CASGSGQNTEAFF. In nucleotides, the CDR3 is TGTGCCAGCGGGTCAGGGCAGAACACTGAAGCTTTCTTT.

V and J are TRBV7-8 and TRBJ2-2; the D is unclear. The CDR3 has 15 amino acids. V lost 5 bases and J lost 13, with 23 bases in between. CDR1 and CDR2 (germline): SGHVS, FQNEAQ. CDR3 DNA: TGTGCCAGCAGCAAGATCCCCGGCAATGCTCTCGGGCTGTTTTTT. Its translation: CASSKIPGNALGLFF.

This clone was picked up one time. The CDR3 here is CASEGVVAQYF. CDR3 DNA: TGTGCCAGCGAGGGCGTGGTGGCCCAGTACTTC. The chain uses TRBV6-1 and TRBJ2-5; TRBD2 is a possible D gene (5 bases). From germline, CDR1 is MNHNS and CDR2 SASEGT. The germline V and J ends were trimmed by 8 bases and 9 bases, with 13 bases remaining between them. The CDR3 spans 11 residues.

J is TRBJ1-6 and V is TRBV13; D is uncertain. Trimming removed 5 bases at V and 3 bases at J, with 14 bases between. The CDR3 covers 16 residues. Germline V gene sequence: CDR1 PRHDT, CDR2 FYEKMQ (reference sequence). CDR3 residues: CASSLKGPIYNSPLHF. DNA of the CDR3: TGTGCCAGCAGCCTTAAAGGGCCTATCTATAATTCACCCCTCCACTTT.

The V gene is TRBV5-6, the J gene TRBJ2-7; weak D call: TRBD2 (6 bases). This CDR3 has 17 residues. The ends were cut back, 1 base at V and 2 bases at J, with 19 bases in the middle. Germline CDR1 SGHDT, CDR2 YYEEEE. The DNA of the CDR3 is TGTGCCAGCAGCTTGTGGGGGGATAGCCCCGGGACCTACGAGCAGTACTTC. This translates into CASSLWGDSPGTYEQYF.

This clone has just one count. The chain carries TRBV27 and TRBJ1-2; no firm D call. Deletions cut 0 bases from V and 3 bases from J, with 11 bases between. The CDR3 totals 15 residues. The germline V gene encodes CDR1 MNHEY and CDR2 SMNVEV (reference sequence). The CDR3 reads CASSLSYLGDYGYTF. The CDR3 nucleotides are TGTGCCAGCAGTTTATCGTATCTGGGAGACTATGGCTACACCTTC.

This chain's CDR3 is CASSETGIQYF. The CDR3 DNA reads TGCGCCAGCAGTGAGACGGGGATTCAGTACTTC. This chain joins TRBV10-2 and TRBJ2-4; D might be TRBD2 (5 bases). The V gene lost 2 bases and the J gene lost 10 bases, with 6 bases spanning the gap. This CDR3 has 11 amino acids. CDR1 is WSHSY, CDR2 SAAADI, per germline.

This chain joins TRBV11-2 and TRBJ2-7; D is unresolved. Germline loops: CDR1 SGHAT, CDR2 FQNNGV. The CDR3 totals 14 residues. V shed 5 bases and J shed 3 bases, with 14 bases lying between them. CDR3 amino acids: CASSPTVPSYEQYF. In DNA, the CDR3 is TGTGCCAGCAGCCCCACCGTACCTAGCTACGAGCAGTACTTC.

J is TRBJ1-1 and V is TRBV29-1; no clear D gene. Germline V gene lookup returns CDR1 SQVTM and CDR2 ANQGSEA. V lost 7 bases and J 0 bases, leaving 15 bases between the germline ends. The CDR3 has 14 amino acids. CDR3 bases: TGCAGCGCCCCGGCGGGAACCCTGAACACTGAAGCTTTCTTT. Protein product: CSAPAGTLNTEAFF.

In DNA form, the CDR3 reads TGTGCCAGCAGTGAGATAGCGGGAGTCTCAGATACGCAGTATTTT. It is translated as CASSEIAGVSDTQYF. The rearrangement joins TRBV25-1 to TRBJ2-3; the match to TRBD2 covers 9 bases. The CDR3 spans 15 residues. After removal of 3 bases from V and 4 bases from J, the junction contained 5 bases not matched to a gene. Germline V lookup: CDR1 MGHDK, CDR2 SYGVNS.

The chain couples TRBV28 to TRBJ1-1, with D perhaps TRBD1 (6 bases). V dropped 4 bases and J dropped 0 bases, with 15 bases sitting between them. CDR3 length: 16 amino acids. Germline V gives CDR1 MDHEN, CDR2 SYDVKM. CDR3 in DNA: TGTGCCAGCAGTTGGCACAGGGATACAATGAACACTGAAGCTTTCTTT. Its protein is CASSWHRDTMNTEAFF.

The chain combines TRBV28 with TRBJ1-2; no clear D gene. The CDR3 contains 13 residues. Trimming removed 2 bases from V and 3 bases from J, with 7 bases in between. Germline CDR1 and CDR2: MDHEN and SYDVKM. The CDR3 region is CASSLEGDYGYTF. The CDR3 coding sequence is TGTGCCAGCAGTTTAGAGGGAGACTATGGCTACACCTTC.

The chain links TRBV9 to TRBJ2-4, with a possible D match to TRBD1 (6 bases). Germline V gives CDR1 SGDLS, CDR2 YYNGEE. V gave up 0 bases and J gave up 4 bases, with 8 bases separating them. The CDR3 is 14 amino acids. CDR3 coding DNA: TGTGCCAGCAGCGTAGGGGGGCAGAAAAACATTCAGTACTTC. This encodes CASSVGGQKNIQYF.

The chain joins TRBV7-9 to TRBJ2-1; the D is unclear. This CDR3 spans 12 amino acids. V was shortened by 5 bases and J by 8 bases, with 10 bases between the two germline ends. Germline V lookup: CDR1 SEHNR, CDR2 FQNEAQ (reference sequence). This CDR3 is CASSPKPDEQFF. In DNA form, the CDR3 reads TGTGCCAGCAGCCCTAAACCGGATGAGCAGTTCTTC.

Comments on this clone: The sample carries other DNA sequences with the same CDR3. The CDR3 DNA reads as TGTGCCAGCTCACCGGGGTACAATGAGCAGTTCTTC. Its protein is CASSPGYNEQFF. The chain joins TRBV18 to TRBJ2-1, with D unclear. Germline V gene data show CDR1 as KGHSH and CDR2 as LQKENI. Deletions cut 3 bases from V and 4 bases from J, with 4 bases between. CDR3 length equals 12 residues.

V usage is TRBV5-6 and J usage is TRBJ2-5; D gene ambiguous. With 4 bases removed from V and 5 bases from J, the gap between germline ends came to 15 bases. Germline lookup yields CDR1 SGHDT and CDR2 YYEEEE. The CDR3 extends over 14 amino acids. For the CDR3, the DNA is TGTGCCAGCAGCCCCGAGGCAGGCTGGGAGACCCAGTACTTC. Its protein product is CASSPEAGWETQYF.

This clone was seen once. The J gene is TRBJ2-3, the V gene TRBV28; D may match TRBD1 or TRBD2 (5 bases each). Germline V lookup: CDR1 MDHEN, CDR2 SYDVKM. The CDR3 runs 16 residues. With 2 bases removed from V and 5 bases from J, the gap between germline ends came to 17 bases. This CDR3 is CASSLTGDLYGDTQYF. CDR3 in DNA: TGTGCCAGCAGTTTAACTGGGGACCTATACGGAGATACGCAGTATTTT.

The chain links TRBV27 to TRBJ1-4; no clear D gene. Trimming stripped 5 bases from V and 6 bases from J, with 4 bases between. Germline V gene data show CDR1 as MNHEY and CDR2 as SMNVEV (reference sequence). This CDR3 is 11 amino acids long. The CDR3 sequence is CASSAHEKLFF. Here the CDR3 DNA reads TGTGCCAGCAGTGCCCATGAAAAACTGTTTTTT.

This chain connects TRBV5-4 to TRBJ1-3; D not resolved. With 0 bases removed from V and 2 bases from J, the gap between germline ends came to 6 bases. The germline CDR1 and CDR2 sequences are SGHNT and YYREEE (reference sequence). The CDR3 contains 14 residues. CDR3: CASSLGAAGNTIYF. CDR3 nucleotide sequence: TGTGCCAGCAGCTTGGGGGCAGCTGGAAACACCATATATTTT. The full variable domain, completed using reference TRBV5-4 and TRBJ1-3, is ETGVTQSPTHLIKTRGQQVTLRCSSQSGHNTVSWYQQALGQGPQFIFQYYREEENGRGNFPPRFSGLQFPNYSSELNVNALELDDSALYLCASSLGAAGNTIYFGEGSWLTVV.